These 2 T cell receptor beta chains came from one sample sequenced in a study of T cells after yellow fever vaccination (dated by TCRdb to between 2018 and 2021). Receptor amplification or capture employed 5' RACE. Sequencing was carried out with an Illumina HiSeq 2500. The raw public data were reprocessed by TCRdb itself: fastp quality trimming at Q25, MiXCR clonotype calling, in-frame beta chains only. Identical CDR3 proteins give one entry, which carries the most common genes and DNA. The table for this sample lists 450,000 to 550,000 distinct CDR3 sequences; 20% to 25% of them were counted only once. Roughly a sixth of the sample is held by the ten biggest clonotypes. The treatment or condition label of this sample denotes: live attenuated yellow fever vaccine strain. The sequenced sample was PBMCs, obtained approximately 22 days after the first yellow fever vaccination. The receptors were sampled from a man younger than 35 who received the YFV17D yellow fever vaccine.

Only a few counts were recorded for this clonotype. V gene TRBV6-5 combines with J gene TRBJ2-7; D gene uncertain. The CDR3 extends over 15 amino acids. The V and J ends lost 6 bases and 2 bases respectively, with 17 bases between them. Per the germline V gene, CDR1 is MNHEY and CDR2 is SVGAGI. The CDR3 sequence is CASRLRVGRPYEQYF. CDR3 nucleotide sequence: TGTGCCAGCAGATTACGAGTCGGACGCCCCTACGAGCAGTACTTC.

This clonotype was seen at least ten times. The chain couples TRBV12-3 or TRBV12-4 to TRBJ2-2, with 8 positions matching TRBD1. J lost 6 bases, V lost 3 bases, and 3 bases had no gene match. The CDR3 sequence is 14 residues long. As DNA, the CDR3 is TGTGCCAGCAGTTTCCAGGGGGCGGCCGGGGAGCTGTTTTTT. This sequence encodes CASSFQGAAGELFF.